This T cell receptor (beta chain) was obtained from a study of CDR3 diversity in severe acne (dated by TCRdb to about 2019). From the germline V gene (reference sequence), CDR1 is SSHAT and CDR2 is FNYEAQ. The CDR3 measures 14 amino acids from cysteine to phenylalanine. Only the CDR3 part of the read is kept: 42 bases, read in frame from the first base. This clonotype was picked up a small number of times. No antigen is known for it. Mismatch with germline at one junction end may stem from a read error. The method was PCR. Instrument used: Illumina HiSeq 2000. In TCRdb, the public reads were trimmed at Q25 with fastp and aligned with MiXCR, with productive beta chains retained. CDR3 protein sequences are deduplicated, and each keeps its most common genes and DNA. The sample has roughly 93,000 distinct CDR3 sequences on record, roughly 49% of them singletons. Clones ranked in the top ten supply approximately 10% of the sample.

Recombination linked TRBV7-7 to TRBJ2-7; TRBD2 is perhaps the D gene, given 6 matching bases. This TCR derives from a male donor with severe acne vulgaris. The specimen was blood. The DNA sequence reads TGTGCTAGCAGTCCCCGGACTAACTCCTACGAGCAGTACTTC. This gives the protein CASSPRTNSYEQYF.